Below, 29 T cell receptor beta chains from the same sample are listed, as sequenced in a study of cytomegalovirus exposure and HLA in healthy donors (TCRdb year 2017). Libraries came from the immunoSEQ multiplex PCR assay. This is the immuneACCESS table as TCRdb keeps it, with only in-frame sequences that have V and J called. A part of the clones is gone; compared with another copy, unresolved V genes explain less than half, and the rest is unexplained. The table for this sample lists over 200,000 clones; about nine tenths of them were counted only once. The ten largest clones take up about 2% of the sample. The sample comprised PBMCs. The receptor source for this set is a woman between 18 and 29 years old in good health and CMV-seropositive.

The CDR3 sequence: CASSPRAGAYNEQFF. The CDR3 coding sequence is TGTGCCAGCTCACCAAGGGCAGGGGCCTACAATGAGCAGTTCTTC. This chain connects TRBV18 to TRBJ2-1, with D maybe TRBD1 (6 bases). CDR3 length: 15 residues. Deletions cut 2 bases from V and 2 bases from J, with 10 bases between. Germline V gives CDR1 KGHSH, CDR2 LQKENI. The variable domain in full, with the rest retrieved from reference TRBV18 and TRBJ2-1, is NAGVMQNPRHLVRRRGQEARLRCSPMKGHSHVYWYRQLPEEGLKFMVYLQKENIIDESGMPKERFSAEFPKEGPSILRIQQVVRGDSAAYFCASSPRAGAYNEQFFGPGTRLTVL.

The chain uses TRBV5-1 and TRBJ2-3; 9 bases agree with TRBD1. With 5 bases clipped from V and 6 bases from J, the junction kept 10 bases outside the gene matches. The CDR3 contains 15 residues. Germline CDR1 and CDR2: SGHRS and YFSETQ. The CDR3, as DNA: TGCGCCAGCAGGCCGGACAGGGGAGGTTCGGATACGCAGTATTTT. Protein product: CASRPDRGGSDTQYF.

The J gene is TRBJ2-7, the V gene TRBV28; 9 nucleotides line up with TRBD1. With 6 bases clipped from V and 4 bases from J, the junction kept 10 bases outside the gene matches. CDR3 size: 15 residues. In germline, CDR1 is MDHEN, CDR2 SYDVKM. CDR3 loop: CASRPFGTGSYEQYF. The CDR3 DNA follows: TGTGCCAGCAGACCGTTCGGGACAGGGAGTTACGAGCAGTACTTC.

The chain couples TRBV6-5 to TRBJ2-7, with TRBD2 matching 12 bases. The germline CDR1 and CDR2 sequences are MNHEY and SVGAGI. Germline trimming cut 5 bases from V and 4 bases from J; bases unmatched to any gene: 6. The CDR3 is made up of 15 amino acids. CDR3: CASSLETSGSYEQYF. CDR3 nucleotide sequence: TGTGCCAGCAGTCTTGAGACTAGCGGGAGTTACGAGCAGTACTTC.

The V and J genes are TRBV4-1 and TRBJ2-3; 10 bases align to TRBD1. CDR1 MGHRA and CDR2 YSYEKL come from the germline V gene. The CDR3 covers 15 residues. With V trimmed by 7 bases and J by 6 bases, 10 bases remained unmatched. The CDR3 here is CASTPRGTGVDTQYF. As DNA, the CDR3 is TGCGCCAGCACTCCCCGGGGGACAGGGGTGGATACGCAGTATTTT.

This clone occurred once. CDR3: CASSRTGTTYTQYF. The CDR3 DNA is TGCGCCAGCAGTCGCACAGGTACCACCTATACGCAGTATTTT. This sequence joins TRBV23-1 and TRBJ2-3, with a weak D call TRBD1 (5 bases). TRBV23-1 is classed as an ORF, of uncertain function. Trimming stripped 4 bases from V and 7 bases from J, with 15 bases between. This CDR3 has 14 residues.

With respect to this clone: The sample contains more than one DNA sequence encoding this CDR3. V usage is TRBV9 and J usage is TRBJ2-1, with 7 bases lining up with TRBD2. V was pared by 2 bases and J by 4 bases, with 6 bases of the junction left unmatched. Per the germline V gene, CDR1 is SGDLS and CDR2 is YYNGEE. The CDR3 consists of 15 residues. The CDR3 DNA is TGTGCCAGCAGCGTGGGAGGGAGGATATACAATGAGCAGTTCTTC. As protein: CASSVGGRIYNEQFF.

The rearrangement links TRBV6-5 to TRBJ2-3, with TRBD2 matching over 7 bases. The ends lost 4 bases at V and 6 bases at J; junction bases unmatched: 4. CDR1 MNHEY and CDR2 SVGAGI come from the germline V gene. The CDR3 spans 13 residues. The CDR3 sequence: CASSSPLADTQYF. The CDR3 region has the DNA TGTGCCAGCAGTTCCCCACTAGCGGATACGCAGTATTTT.

The CDR3 bases are TGTGCCTGGAGTAGCGGAGGGACTGGGGCCAACGTCCTGACTTTC. Its protein is CAWSSGGTGANVLTF. V usage is TRBV30 and J usage is TRBJ2-6; tentative D call: TRBD2 (6 bases). V lost 2 bases and J 2 bases, leaving 10 bases between the germline ends. The CDR3 is 15 residues long. CDR1 and CDR2 (germline): GTSNPN, SVGIG (reference sequence).

This clone was picked up one time. This chain uses TRBV28 with TRBJ1-2; a possible D gene is TRBD1 (5 bases). The germline gives CDR1 MDHEN, CDR2 SYDVKM. The CDR3 sequence is 12 residues long. V was shortened by 7 bases and J by 1 base, with 7 bases between the two germline ends. The CDR3 coding sequence is TGTGCCAGCACGACAGTTAACTATGGCTACACCTTC. This codes for CASTTVNYGYTF.

V usage is TRBV19 and J usage is TRBJ1-5; D perhaps matches TRBD1 (5 bases). The CDR3 loop spans 15 amino acids. With 3 bases removed from V and 0 bases from J, the gap between germline ends came to 9 bases. Germline CDR1 is LNHDA and CDR2 is SQIVND (reference sequence). CDR3 in DNA: TGTGCCAGTAGTATCTGGGGGGATAGCAATCAGCCCCAGCATTTT. As protein: CASSIWGDSNQPQHF.

This clone was seen once. V usage is TRBV6-1 and J usage is TRBJ2-5; D may be TRBD2 (6 bases). Germline values: CDR1 MNHNS, CDR2 SASEGT. Trimming stripped 3 bases from V and 7 bases from J, with 18 bases between. The CDR3 contains 15 residues. The CDR3 nucleotides read TGTGCCAGCAGTGAGGGCGGGACCCCAGACGGGACCCAGTACTTC. This sequence encodes CASSEGGTPDGTQYF.

This clone was recorded only once. The chain joins TRBV12-5 to TRBJ1-3; TRBD1 agrees at 7 bases. V lost 6 bases and J lost 7; bases outside the gene matches: 3. This CDR3 is 12 amino acids long. Germline CDR1 and CDR2: LGHNT and FRNRAP. This CDR3 is CASGLTGNTIYF. In DNA form, the CDR3 reads TGTGCTAGTGGCCTGACAGGGAACACCATATATTTT.

The chain employs TRBV7-8 and TRBJ2-7, with D possibly TRBD2 on 5 matching bases. CDR3 length: 15 residues. V was trimmed by 5 bases and J by 2 bases, leaving 16 bases between them. CDR1 SGHVS and CDR2 FQNEAQ come from the germline V gene. This CDR3 is CASSVMRVRAYEQYF. The CDR3 nucleotides read TGTGCCAGCAGCGTAATGAGGGTGCGTGCCTACGAGCAGTACTTC.

The chain recombines TRBV27 with TRBJ2-5; the D is unclear. V was pared by 0 bases and J by 1 base, with 6 bases between. CDR1 is MNHEY, CDR2 SMNVEV, per germline (reference sequence). The CDR3 is 14 amino acids. Written as DNA, the CDR3 is TGTGCCAGCAGTTTATCGGCGGCCCAAGAGACCCAGTACTTC. Encoded protein: CASSLSAAQETQYF.

This chain joins TRBV28 and TRBJ2-7; 8 nucleotides line up with TRBD1. V shed 5 bases and J 1 base; nucleotides not matched to a gene: 4. The CDR3 runs 14 residues. CDR1 is MDHEN, CDR2 SYDVKM, per germline. CDR3 loop: CASSGTGPSYEQYF. The CDR3 nucleotides read TGTGCCAGCAGTGGGACAGGACCTTCCTACGAGCAGTACTTC.

The V call is TRBV6-1, the J call TRBJ2-5; TRBD2 is a possible D gene (5 bases). From germline, CDR1 is MNHNS and CDR2 SASEGT. This CDR3 is built from 12 residues. V lost 3 bases and J 11 bases, leaving 13 bases between the germline ends. The CDR3 loop is CASSERPRGQYF. The CDR3 DNA follows: TGTGCCAGCAGTGAGCGCCCCCGAGGGCAGTACTTC.

The chain combines TRBV13 with TRBJ2-1, with 8 bases matching TRBD1. The CDR3 spans 15 residues. V shed 3 bases, J shed 9 bases, and the junction held 10 bases outside the gene matches. CDR1 PRHDT and CDR2 FYEKMQ come from the germline V gene (reference sequence). The CDR3 DNA reads TGTGCCAGCAGCTTCGAGGGACAGGCAGAGAGTGAGCAGTTCTTC. Translating gives CASSFEGQAESEQFF.

The chain links TRBV14 to TRBJ2-1; perhaps TRBD2 as D (5 bases). Trimming shortened V by 4 bases and J by 3 bases, and 10 bases separated the two germline ends. The CDR3 contains 14 residues. Germline lookup yields CDR1 SGHDN and CDR2 FVKESK. DNA for the CDR3: TGTGCCAGCAGCCCCCCCGGGGACTACAATGAGCAGTTCTTC. This sequence encodes CASSPPGDYNEQFF.

This sequence joins TRBV9 and TRBJ2-2, with TRBD1 matching over 8 bases. The ends lost 1 base at V and 1 base at J; junction bases unmatched: 6. The length of the CDR3 is 17 residues. Germline CDR1 reads SGDLS; CDR2 reads YYNGEE. CDR3 residues: CASSVPADRENTGELFF. In DNA, the CDR3 is TGTGCCAGCAGCGTACCTGCGGACAGGGAGAACACCGGGGAGCTGTTTTTT.

The rearrangement uses TRBV5-1 and TRBJ2-4; 7 positions agree with TRBD1. Germline loops: CDR1 SGHRS, CDR2 YFSETQ. The CDR3 is made up of 17 amino acids. With V trimmed by 3 bases and J by 2 bases, 11 bases remained unmatched. This CDR3 is CASSSNRQGLTKNIQYF. The CDR3, as DNA: TGCGCCAGCAGCTCGAATCGACAGGGATTGACCAAAAACATTCAGTACTTC.

The chain has TRBV27 and TRBJ2-7; a possible D gene is TRBD1 (6 bases). The CDR3 is 15 residues long. Germline V lookup: CDR1 MNHEY, CDR2 SMNVEV (reference sequence). V was cut by 4 bases and J by 4 bases, with 17 bases left in between. The CDR3 DNA follows: TGTGCCAGCAGTTCCCCCACAGGGATTGAGTACGAGCAGTACTTC. Encoded protein: CASSSPTGIEYEQYF.

The rearrangement links TRBV9 to TRBJ2-7, with 7 bases identical to TRBD1. The CDR3 is 14 residues long. Trimming took 0 bases from V and 5 from J; bases not matched to a gene: 5. Germline CDR1 SGDLS, CDR2 YYNGEE. CDR3 nucleotides: TGTGCCAGCAGCGTAGGACAGGGTCCCAACGAGCAGTACTTC. Its translation: CASSVGQGPNEQYF. The entire variable domain, with the rest obtained from reference TRBV9 and TRBJ2-7, is as follows: DSGVTQTPKHLITATGQRVTLRCSPRSGDLSVYWYQQSLDQGLQFLIQYYNGEERAKGNILERFSAQQFPDLHSELNLSSLELGDSALYFCASSVGQGPNEQYFGPGTRLTVT.

The V gene is TRBV11-2, the J gene TRBJ2-7; 8 bases map to TRBD2. The ends lost 6 bases at V and 5 bases at J; junction bases unmatched: 6. The CDR3 consists of 13 residues. CDR1 and CDR2 (germline): SGHAT, FQNNGV. CDR3 in amino acids: CASRGLARHEQYF. The CDR3 nucleotides read TGTGCCAGCAGAGGACTAGCTCGGCACGAGCAGTACTTC.

The chain couples TRBV28 to TRBJ1-2; TRBD1 might be the D (5 bases). This CDR3 spans 12 amino acids. Germline V gene sequence: CDR1 MDHEN, CDR2 SYDVKM. Trimming cost V 8 bases and J 8 bases, with 15 bases left between them. CDR3 nucleotides: TGTGCCAGCCGCGGGGGGTCCTTCGGCTACACCTTC. Translating gives CASRGGSFGYTF.

The rearrangement joins TRBV5-6 to TRBJ2-1; 7 bases map to TRBD1. The junction had 7 bases not matched to a gene; V was cut back by 3 bases and J by 7 bases. The CDR3 contains 14 residues. CDR1 SGHDT and CDR2 YYEEEE come from the germline V gene. CDR3 in DNA: TGTGCCAGCAGCTGGGACAGAGTCCGGAATGAGCAGTTCTTC. Translated, it gives CASSWDRVRNEQFF.

This clone was seen at least ten times. The chain is built from TRBV6-1 and TRBJ1-2; TRBD1 matches at 8 bases. J was trimmed by 5 bases and V by 5 bases; bases with no gene match: 4. The V gene's germline CDR1 is MNHNS and CDR2 SASEGT. The length of the CDR3 is 13 residues. CDR3 in amino acids: CASSRDRNYGYTF. The CDR3 nucleotides read TGTGCCAGCAGTCGGGACAGGAATTATGGCTACACCTTC.

The chain carries TRBV28 and TRBJ1-4; D possibly corresponds to TRBD1 (6 bases). The CDR3 contains 15 residues. Germline CDR1 MDHEN, CDR2 SYDVKM. Trimming removed 5 bases at V and 6 bases at J, with 16 bases between. CDR3: CASSTNRVGDEKLFF. CDR3 in DNA: TGTGCCAGCAGTACCAACAGGGTAGGGGATGAAAAACTGTTTTTT. The complete variable domain, with remaining parts taken from reference TRBV28 and TRBJ1-4, reads DVKVTQSSRYLVKRTGEKVFLECVQDMDHENMFWYRQDPGLGLRLIYFSYDVKMKEKGDIPEGYSVSREKKERFSLILESASTNQTSMYLCASSTNRVGDEKLFFGSGTQLSVL.

The chain combines TRBV28 with TRBJ1-5; D unclear. Germline CDR1 MDHEN, CDR2 SYDVKM. With 6 bases removed from V and 1 base from J, the gap between germline ends came to 13 bases. The CDR3 runs 15 residues. CDR3 DNA sequence: TGTGCCAGCAGGGCAGGCCACCGGAGCAATCAGCCCCAGCATTTT. Its protein is CASRAGHRSNQPQHF.